This passage covers 25 T cell receptor beta chains from one sample sequenced in a study of cytomegalovirus exposure and HLA in healthy donors. Here immunoSEQ multiplex PCR was the method, and the copy in TCRdb shows in-frame clones only, minus some. Here the sample spans roughly 200,000 clones, 80% to 85% being singletons. The sequencing sample was made of PBMCs. The receptors were sampled from a woman aged 25 to 39 in good health and CMV-seronegative.

This chain joins TRBV5-1 and TRBJ2-1; TRBD2 matches at 8 bases. V lost 4 bases, J lost 5 bases, and 5 bases stayed unmatched. From germline, CDR1 is SGHRS and CDR2 YFSETQ. The CDR3 length is 14 residues. The CDR3 spells CASSLKRENNEQFF. The CDR3 DNA sequence: TGCGCCAGCAGCCTAAAGCGGGAGAACAATGAGCAGTTCTTC. The variable domain in full, with the rest retrieved from reference TRBV5-1 and TRBJ2-1, is KAGVTQTPRYLIKTRGQQVTLSCSPISGHRSVSWYQQTPGQGLQFLFEYFSETQRNKGNFPGRFSGRQFSNSRSEMNVSTLELGDSALYLCASSLKRENNEQFFGPGTRLTVL.

This chain connects TRBV30 to TRBJ2-1, with 8 nucleotides matching TRBD2. The CDR3 length is 15 residues. Trimming cost V 0 bases and J 3 bases; bases outside gene matches: 4. From germline, CDR1 is GTSNPN and CDR2 SVGIG (reference sequence). The CDR3 region has the DNA TGTGCCTGGAGTGTACCCCGGGGGGGCTACAATGAGCAGTTCTTC. This sequence encodes CAWSVPRGGYNEQFF.

V is TRBV2 and J is TRBJ1-1; D is ambiguous. This CDR3 is 14 amino acids long. Germline V gives CDR1 SNHLY, CDR2 FYNNEI. Trimming removed 8 bases from V and 1 base from J, with 14 bases in between. CDR3 sequence reads: CASALLEGNTEAFF. CDR3 in DNA: TGTGCCAGCGCCCTTCTAGAGGGGAACACTGAAGCTTTCTTT.

This chain links TRBV6-1 with TRBJ2-7; 7 bases line up with TRBD1. Looked up from germline, CDR1 is MNHNS and CDR2 is SASEGT. V was clipped by 2 bases and J by 3 bases; unmatched bases: 13. This CDR3 comprises 17 residues. CDR3 residues: CASSERDRTGRDYEQYF. The CDR3 DNA sequence: TGTGCCAGCAGTGAACGGGATAGGACAGGTCGGGACTACGAGCAGTACTTC.

The chain uses TRBV2 and TRBJ2-1, with D possibly matching TRBD1 (6 bases). CDR3 size: 13 residues. Between the trimmed V and J ends, which lost 7 bases and 2 bases, there was a span of 9 bases. Germline V gene data show CDR1 as SNHLY and CDR2 as FYNNEI. The CDR3 region has the DNA TGTGCCAGCAAAGGGGACACCTACAATGAGCAGTTCTTC. Its protein is CASKGDTYNEQFF.

This clone was counted once. V usage is TRBV2 and J usage is TRBJ2-7, with 11 positions matching TRBD1. Germline CDR1 reads SNHLY; CDR2 reads FYNNEI. The CDR3 is 16 residues long. Unmatched junction bases numbered 14, after V lost 8 bases and J lost 5 bases. The chain's CDR3 is CASLGTGGRQVDEQYF. CDR3 DNA: TGTGCCAGCCTGGGGACAGGGGGTCGTCAGGTCGACGAGCAGTACTTC. Full variable domain (missing parts from reference TRBV2 and TRBJ2-7): EPEVTQTPSHQVTQMGQEVILRCVPISNHLYFYWYRQILGQKVEFLVSFYNNEISEKSEIFDDQFSVERPDGSNFTLKIRSTKLEDSAMYFCASLGTGGRQVDEQYFGPGTRLTVT.

The V and J genes are TRBV5-4 and TRBJ2-1, with TRBD2 matching over 11 bases. After removal of 4 bases from V and 9 bases from J, the junction contained 12 bases not matched to a gene. This CDR3 contains 16 residues. Germline values: CDR1 SGHNT, CDR2 YYREEE (reference sequence). The CDR3 DNA reads TGTGCCAGCAGCGTCCTAGCGGGAGGTTCCCTTTCTGAGCAGTTCTTC. It is translated as CASSVLAGGSLSEQFF.

The V call is TRBV11-3, the J call TRBJ2-1, with TRBD2 matching over 7 bases. V lost 5 bases to trimming and J lost 9 bases; unmatched junction nucleotides: 7. CDR1 SGHNT and CDR2 YENEEA come from the germline V gene. The CDR3 contains 13 residues. In DNA, the CDR3 is TGTGCCAGCAGCCTACTAGCGCGATCTGAGCAGTTCTTC. Its translation: CASSLLARSEQFF.

The V call is TRBV28, the J call TRBJ2-7, with D perhaps TRBD2 (6 bases). The V and J ends lost 3 bases and 1 base respectively, with 7 bases between them. This CDR3 contains 13 residues. Germline values: CDR1 MDHEN, CDR2 SYDVKM. CDR3 region: CASSFRGSYEQYF. CDR3 nucleotide sequence: TGTGCCAGCAGTTTTCGGGGGTCCTACGAGCAGTACTTC.

The chain carries TRBV7-9 and TRBJ1-1; D is unclear. Germline CDR1 is SEHNR and CDR2 is FQNEAQ (reference sequence). Trimming stripped 5 bases from V and 7 bases from J, with 14 bases between. CDR3 length equals 13 residues. CDR3 sequence: CASSPGGLGEAFF. CDR3 DNA sequence: TGTGCCAGCAGCCCCGGAGGGCTAGGTGAAGCTTTCTTT. Full variable domain (rest looked up from reference TRBV7-9 and TRBJ1-1): DTGVSQNPRHKITKRGQNVTFRCDPISEHNRLYWYRQTLGQGPEFLTYFQNEAQLEKSRLLSDRFSAERPKGSFSTLEIQRTEQGDSAMYLCASSPGGLGEAFFGQGTRLTVV.

The chain has TRBV7-9 and TRBJ2-7; D is possibly TRBD1 (5 bases). Trimming removed 4 bases from V and 3 bases from J, with 13 bases in between. Germline values: CDR1 SEHNR, CDR2 FQNEAQ (reference sequence). This CDR3 has 14 residues. For the CDR3, the DNA is TGTGCCAGCAGCTGGGGCAGCCCACTCTACGAGCAGTACTTC. Amino acids: CASSWGSPLYEQYF.

The chain joins TRBV27 to TRBJ2-7; 8 nucleotides match TRBD1. Germline lookup yields CDR1 MNHEY and CDR2 SMNVEV (reference sequence). Trimming at V came to 6 bases and at J to 0 bases, leaving 7 bases not matched to a gene. The CDR3 spans 15 residues. As DNA, the CDR3 is TGTGCCAGCAGCAAAGGGACAGGACTCTCCTACGAGCAGTACTTC. Amino acid sequence: CASSKGTGLSYEQYF.

The chain combines TRBV21-1 with TRBJ1-5; the D call in the table, TRBD1, was not verified against the DNA. TRBV21-1 corresponds to a pseudogene. This CDR3 is built from 15 residues. In DNA form, the CDR3 reads TGTGCCAGCAGTGACAGGGGGTTCAACGATCAGCCCCAGCATTTT. This codes for CASSDRGFNDQPQHF.

The chain is built from TRBV5-4 and TRBJ2-7; a possible D gene is TRBD2 (5 bases). With 4 bases removed from V and 7 bases from J, the gap between germline ends came to 12 bases. The CDR3 has 12 amino acids. Germline loops: CDR1 SGHNT, CDR2 YYREEE (reference sequence). CDR3 bases: TGTGCCAGCAGCAAAGCCACGGGGGAGCAGTACTTC. It yields the protein CASSKATGEQYF.

The CDR3 nucleotides are TGTGCCAGCAGTGAAGGGAGTAGCGGTTCCTACGAGCAGTACTTC. Translating gives CASSEGSSGSYEQYF. This chain connects TRBV6-1 to TRBJ2-7; weak D call: TRBD2 (6 bases). The CDR3 is 15 amino acids. V was shortened by 1 base and J by 1 base, with 11 bases between the two germline ends. In germline, CDR1 is MNHNS, CDR2 SASEGT.

The J gene is TRBJ2-1, the V gene TRBV9; 9 positions agree with TRBD2. CDR1 and CDR2 (germline): SGDLS, YYNGEE. The CDR3 is made up of 17 amino acids. The trim removed 4 bases at V and 10 bases at J, leaving 18 bases unmatched. The CDR3 nucleotides are TGTGCCAGCAGCCCCCGGGGAAGCGGGGGGTTCAGGTTGGAGCAGTTCTTC. Translation gives CASSPRGSGGFRLEQFF.

A single count supports this clone. V and J are TRBV18 and TRBJ2-7, with D tentatively TRBD1 (6 bases). This CDR3 has 16 amino acids. Germline values: CDR1 KGHSH, CDR2 LQKENI. Trimming left V 3 bases short and J 0 bases short, with 15 bases between. CDR3 coding DNA: TGTGCCAGCTCACCGTCCCGACAGGCCCTCTCCTACGAGCAGTACTTC. Its translation: CASSPSRQALSYEQYF.

This clone appeared once. The rearrangement links TRBV19 to TRBJ1-2, with no clear D. The length of the CDR3 is 14 residues. V gave up 7 bases and J gave up 5 bases, with 17 bases separating them. The germline CDR1 and CDR2 sequences are LNHDA and SQIVND (reference sequence). The CDR3 DNA follows: TGTGCCAGTACCCAGGTCAGGATCTCTTATGGCTACACCTTC. Translating it yields CASTQVRISYGYTF.

V and J are TRBV14 and TRBJ1-1; D may be TRBD1 (5 bases). Germline V gives CDR1 SGHDN, CDR2 FVKESK. The ends were cut back, 4 bases at V and 9 bases at J, with 18 bases in the middle. This CDR3 contains 14 residues. CDR3 amino acids: CASSRLEGGGKAFF. The CDR3 bases are TGTGCCAGCAGCCGCCTTGAGGGCGGGGGGAAAGCTTTCTTT.

The chain combines TRBV7-4 with TRBJ1-4; D possibly corresponds to TRBD1 (6 bases). The CDR3 runs 16 residues. The germline V gene has CDR1 SGHVT and CDR2 SQSDAQ. Trimming pared 5 bases from V and 4 bases from J, leaving 17 bases between. The CDR3 nucleotides are TGTGCCAGCAGCGTAGGGCGAGCGACAGGTAATGAAAAACTGTTTTTT. Translated: CASSVGRATGNEKLFF.

V gene TRBV6-1 combines with J gene TRBJ2-5; the match to TRBD1 covers 8 bases. Germline V gene sequence: CDR1 MNHNS, CDR2 SASEGT. V lost 6 bases to trimming and J lost 4 bases; unmatched junction nucleotides: 4. The CDR3 has 13 amino acids. The CDR3, as DNA: TGTGCCAGCAGGGCAGGGGGCCCAGAGACCCAGTACTTC. Translating it yields CASRAGGPETQYF.

V gene TRBV4-1 combines with J gene TRBJ2-5; possibly TRBD1 for D (5 bases). The CDR3 has 13 amino acids. Germline assignment: CDR1 MGHRA and CDR2 YSYEKL. V lost 1 base and J lost 3, with 6 bases in between. For the CDR3, the DNA is TGCGCCAGCAGCCAAGTAGGGGAAGAGACCCAGTACTTC. Translating gives CASSQVGEETQYF.

This clone was observed once. The V call is TRBV5-1, the J call TRBJ2-1; 9 positions agree with TRBD2. V shed 3 bases and J 3 bases; nucleotides not matched to a gene: 7. This CDR3 comprises 16 residues. Germline V gene lookup returns CDR1 SGHRS and CDR2 YFSETQ. The CDR3 loop is CASSSIAGVGYNEQFF. CDR3 DNA sequence: TGCGCCAGCAGCTCCATAGCGGGGGTCGGCTACAATGAGCAGTTCTTC.

This chain joins TRBV10-2 and TRBJ1-2; 9 bases are a match to TRBD1. Germline values: CDR1 WSHSY, CDR2 SAAADI. The junction had 9 bases not matched to a gene; V was cut back by 3 bases and J by 4 bases. The CDR3 has 16 amino acids. The CDR3 DNA sequence: TGCGCCAGCAGTGAAGGGGGGGACAGGGCCCTCTATGGCTACACCTTC. Protein: CASSEGGDRALYGYTF.

This clone was counted at least ten times. The chain links TRBV30 to TRBJ1-2; TRBD1 matches at 7 bases. CDR3 length: 14 amino acids. After removal of 4 bases from V and 6 bases from J, the junction contained 11 bases not matched to a gene. Germline CDR1 GTSNPN, CDR2 SVGIG (reference sequence). CDR3 sequence: CAWNSETGPDGYTF. In DNA form, the CDR3 reads TGTGCCTGGAACTCCGAGACAGGGCCCGATGGCTACACCTTC.